One and the same sample provided the 13 T cell receptor beta chains below, sequenced in a study of T-cell memory formation after mild COVID-19. TCRdb analysed the 5' RACE reads with MiXCR anew, one entry per CDR3 protein. The sample carries 150,000 to 200,000 distinct CDR3 sequences, about 14% recorded once. Sequenced material: PBMCs or a T cell subset sorted from them (not recorded which). These receptors all stem from an adult woman who had mild COVID-19 (a few samples of this study predate the infection). Cell type and time point are not known.

Ten or more counts support this clonotype. The chain links TRBV12-3 or TRBV12-4 to TRBJ2-3, with D hard to call. The germline V and J ends were trimmed by 6 bases and 5 bases, with 9 bases remaining between them. The CDR3 loop spans 12 amino acids. The CDR3 sequence is CASSLTGDTQYF. CDR3 in DNA: TGTGCCAGCAGCCTAACGGGAGATACGCAGTATTTT.

This clonotype has just a few counts. The chain employs TRBV10-3 and TRBJ2-7; D uncertain. The CDR3 runs to 13 residues. Germline loops: CDR1 ENHRY, CDR2 SYGVKD. Trimming stripped 2 bases from V and 2 bases from J, with 7 bases between. The CDR3 spells CAISEDPTYEQYF. In DNA form, the CDR3 reads TGTGCCATCAGTGAGGATCCTACCTACGAGCAGTACTTC.

This chain joins TRBV12-3 or TRBV12-4 and TRBJ2-5, with 12 bases lining up with TRBD2. CDR3 length: 16 amino acids. J was trimmed by 4 bases and V by 5 bases; bases with no gene match: 8. In DNA form, the CDR3 reads TGTGCCAGCAGTCCCCAGACTAGCGGGGGCGGAGAGACCCAGTACTTC. Its protein product is CASSPQTSGGGETQYF.

The chain uses TRBV4-1 and TRBJ2-2; 7 bases agree with TRBD2. The junction had 13 bases not matched to a gene; V was cut back by 0 bases and J by 6 bases. The CDR3 runs 18 residues. CDR1 and CDR2 from the germline V gene are MGHRA and YSYEKL. The chain's CDR3 is CASSQEGGGGSLAGELFF. As DNA, the CDR3 is TGCGCCAGCAGCCAAGAGGGCGGCGGGGGAAGCTTAGCCGGGGAGCTGTTTTTT.

The J gene is TRBJ2-5, the V gene TRBV7-2, with D unresolved. Looked up from germline, CDR1 is SGHTA and CDR2 is FQGNSA. V lost 4 bases to trimming and J lost 5 bases, with 17 bases between them. The CDR3 length is 15 residues. The CDR3: CASSSSTGRRETQYF. CDR3 bases: TGTGCCAGCAGCTCATCCACTGGACGACGGGAGACCCAGTACTTC.

The rearrangement uses TRBV5-6 and TRBJ1-2; D possibly corresponds to TRBD1 (5 bases). Germline V gene sequence: CDR1 SGHDT, CDR2 YYEEEE. The CDR3 covers 13 residues. The V end was cut by 5 bases, the J end by 2 bases, with 10 bases between. The CDR3 loop is CASRGPENYGYTF. CDR3 DNA sequence: TGTGCCAGCAGGGGACCTGAGAACTATGGCTACACCTTC.

This rearrangement joins TRBV4-3 to TRBJ2-3, with D possibly TRBD1 on 7 matching bases. V was cut by 2 bases and J by 4 bases, with 13 bases left in between. Germline CDR1 and CDR2: LGHNA and YSLEER. This CDR3 has 15 residues. The CDR3 loop is CASSQFAGGPDTQYF. DNA of the CDR3: TGCGCCAGCAGCCAATTTGCAGGGGGGCCAGATACGCAGTATTTT.

The chain combines TRBV20-1 with TRBJ2-2; D is uncertain. Germline V gene sequence: CDR1 DFQATT, CDR2 SNEGSKA (reference sequence). The CDR3 extends over 14 amino acids. The V and J ends lost 0 bases and 3 bases respectively, with 8 bases between them. CDR3 amino acids: CSARDARYTGELFF. In DNA, the CDR3 is TGCAGTGCTAGAGATGCTAGATACACCGGGGAGCTGTTTTTT.

The table lists this clonotype with a few counts. This sequence joins TRBV9 and TRBJ1-6, with TRBD1 as a possible D gene (6 bases). Germline lookup yields CDR1 SGDLS and CDR2 YYNGEE. With 4 bases removed from V and 8 bases from J, the gap between germline ends came to 19 bases. The CDR3 loop spans 16 amino acids. DNA for the CDR3: TGTGCCAGCAGCCCTAGCGGCAGGGGTGTCGATTCACCCCTCCACTTT. This sequence encodes CASSPSGRGVDSPLHF.

This clonotype turned up a few times. The V call is TRBV5-1, the J call TRBJ2-1, with D perhaps TRBD2 (6 bases). This CDR3 has 16 amino acids. Trimming left V 5 bases short and J 6 bases short, with 21 bases between. The germline CDR1 and CDR2 sequences are SGHRS and YFSETQ. The CDR3 loop reads CASSLPGLARLNEQFF. In nucleotides, the CDR3 is TGCGCCAGCAGTCTCCCGGGACTCGCCCGACTCAATGAGCAGTTCTTC.

The chain is built from TRBV7-8 and TRBJ1-1; D is possibly TRBD1 (5 bases). The CDR3 is 15 amino acids. CDR1 SGHVS and CDR2 FQNEAQ come from the germline V gene. V shed 5 bases and J shed 2 bases, with 15 bases lying between them. The CDR3 DNA reads TGTGCCAGCAGCCGGTCGAGGGGTAGTAACACTGAAGCTTTCTTT. Amino acid sequence: CASSRSRGSNTEAFF.

This clonotype has just a few counts. This chain connects TRBV27 to TRBJ2-3, with 11 bases lining up with TRBD2. CDR3 size: 15 residues. The germline V gene encodes CDR1 MNHEY and CDR2 SMNVEV (reference sequence). Trimming removed 4 bases from V and 6 bases from J; junction bases left unmatched: 6. The CDR3 protein is CASSYSGRAGDTQYF. The CDR3 DNA is TGTGCCAGCAGTTATAGCGGGAGGGCCGGGGATACGCAGTATTTT.

This clonotype showed up just a few times. The V and J genes are TRBV3-1 and TRBJ2-7, with D unclear. The V gene's germline CDR1 is LGHDT and CDR2 YNNKEL (reference sequence). Trimming took 2 bases from V and 0 from J, leaving 20 bases between them. The CDR3 covers 18 residues. The chain's CDR3 is CASSQFSSVGVSSYEQYF. CDR3 coding DNA: TGTGCCAGCAGCCAATTCTCAAGTGTCGGAGTGAGCTCCTACGAGCAGTACTTC.